This T cell receptor beta chain was observed in a study of T cells after yellow fever vaccination. The CDR3 runs to 13 residues. CDR1 is GTSNPN and CDR2 is SVGIG in the germline V gene (reference sequence). Between the trimmed V and J ends, which lost 0 bases and 6 bases, there was a span of 11 bases. A single record per CDR3 protein comes from TCRdb applying MiXCR to the 5' RACE reads. The repertoire has 550,000 to 750,000 distinct CDR3 sequences, roughly 14% of them found once; the top ten carry over 13%. Study-wide results and limits: Peak timing came faster in the weaker secondary response, day 5 versus 15. The bulk population could contribute abundant contaminating clonotypes to FACS-sorted repertoires.

About this clonotype itself: Its cognate antigen is unknown.

This rearrangement joins TRBV30 to TRBJ1-2; the D is unclear. The sample here was PBMCs, taken on the day of the yellow fever booster vaccination. The sequence derives from a man younger than 40 who received the YFV17D yellow fever vaccine. The CDR3 loop is CAWSVHLGDGYTF. The CDR3 DNA sequence: TGTGCCTGGAGTGTACACCTAGGAGATGGCTACACCTTC.